The sequence of this T cell receptor beta chain was determined in a study of shared clonotypes between healthy human individuals. The germline V gene encodes CDR1 MNHEY and CDR2 SMNVEV (reference sequence). The CDR3 is made up of 16 amino acids. V lost 2 bases and J lost 2, with 12 bases in between. Around 86 million PBMCs went into genomic DNA for unsorted samples. The repertoire was sequenced with immunoSEQ multiplex PCR; TCRdb's copy has only in-frame clones and lacks some. The sample comprises 450,000 to 500,000 clones, 60% to 80% of which are singletons, and 12% rests with the top ten. Source material: PBMCs. This chain links TRBV27 with TRBJ2-2, with D unclear. The sequence came from a woman aged 40 to 50 in good health. Some clones in this sample may be carry-over from other donors' samples. CDR3 in amino acids: CASSLRVQLNTGELFF. As DNA, the CDR3 is TGTGCCAGCAGTTTACGGGTCCAGCTAAACACCGGGGAGCTGTTTTTT.